The next 7 T cell receptor beta chains were all read from a single sample in a study of OX40 agonist ivuxolimab in advanced cancers. Here immunoSEQ multiplex PCR was the method, and the copy in TCRdb shows in-frame clones only, minus some. The sample has roughly 20,000 clones, around 88% seen once. The source was CD4+ or CD8+ T cells sorted from blood, collected in a trial of the OX40 agonist ivuxolimab. All receptors derive from an adult with an advanced solid tumor such as melanoma, head and neck, liver or kidney cancer.

Remarks on this clone: One end of the junction is discordant with germline, which a read error may explain. The rearrangement links TRBV9 to TRBJ2-7; D ambiguous. Germline lookup yields CDR1 SGDLS and CDR2 YYNGEE. The CDR3 is made up of 13 amino acids. The CDR3 DNA reads TGCCCCCGACCGACTGGGATGGGCTACGAGCAGTACTTC. Translated, it gives CPRPTGMGYEQYF.

In this sample, this clone turned up a few times. This chain connects TRBV11-2 to TRBJ2-1, with 8 bases lining up with TRBD2. The CDR3 covers 17 residues. The V gene end was trimmed by 5 bases and the J gene end by 8 bases; junction bases not matched to a gene: 17. Germline CDR1 SGHAT, CDR2 FQNNGV. CDR3 sequence: CASSPRGNSGNLYEQFF. The CDR3 nucleotides read TGTGCCAGCAGCCCCCGGGGGAATAGCGGGAATCTCTATGAGCAGTTCTTC.

The chain has TRBV28 and TRBJ2-7; D might be TRBD2 (6 bases). The CDR3 sequence is 16 residues long. Trimming left V 6 bases short and J 2 bases short, with 20 bases between. In germline, CDR1 is MDHEN, CDR2 SYDVKM. The CDR3 DNA follows: TGTGCCAGCAGCCGGAGAGGGTCTAGCGTAGCCTACGAGCAGTACTTC. Protein: CASSRRGSSVAYEQYF.

This chain links TRBV7-6 with TRBJ1-1; D is ambiguous. This CDR3 region has 14 residues. The germline V and J ends were trimmed by 1 base and 0 bases, with 6 bases remaining between them. Germline V gene lookup returns CDR1 SGHVS and CDR2 FNYEAQ. In nucleotides, the CDR3 is TGTGCCAGCAGCTTAGAAGGACTGAACACTGAAGCTTTCTTT. It is translated as CASSLEGLNTEAFF.

The J gene is TRBJ2-6, the V gene TRBV2, with 10 nucleotides matching TRBD1. The length of the CDR3 is 18 residues. CDR1 is SNHLY, CDR2 FYNNEI, per germline. Germline trimming cut 6 bases from V and 0 bases from J; bases unmatched to any gene: 8. DNA for the CDR3: TGTGCCAGCAGAATGACAGGGGGCCATCGCTCTGGGGCCAACGTCCTGACTTTC. Translating it yields CASRMTGGHRSGANVLTF.

A few counts support this clone. The chain uses TRBV27 and TRBJ2-5, with a weak D call TRBD1 (6 bases). CDR3 size: 14 residues. CDR1 MNHEY and CDR2 SMNVEV come from the germline V gene (reference sequence). Trimming removed 2 bases from V and 2 bases from J, with 9 bases in between. Here the CDR3 DNA reads TGTGCCAGCAGTTTAGGGGGCAGGCAAGAGACCCAGTACTTC. It encodes CASSLGGRQETQYF.

The rearrangement links TRBV10-1 to TRBJ2-1, with 9 bases fitting TRBD1. V gave up 2 bases and J gave up 3 bases; unmatched junction bases: 5. This CDR3 is built from 16 residues. Germline lookup yields CDR1 WNHNN and CDR2 SYGVQD (reference sequence). The CDR3 protein is CASSERDRDLYNEQFF. The DNA for the CDR3 is TGCGCCAGCAGTGAGAGGGACAGGGACCTCTACAATGAGCAGTTCTTC.